Presented here are 8 T cell receptor beta chains from one specimen sequenced in a study of CD8+ T cells in alopecia areata. Reverse transcribed after extraction, RNA yielded cDNA as the sequencing template. Clones were read by immunoSEQ multiplex PCR, and TCRdb kept only the in-frame ones, dropping some. The data show under 150,000 clones, 53% seen once. Stated treatment: oral pan-JAK inhibitor, 5-10 mg twice daily. Sample: CD4+ T cells sorted from blood, taken at week 4, from a patient treated with tofacitinib. All receptors derive from a human donor with alopecia areata.

The chain recombines TRBV30 with TRBJ1-4; the D gene is possibly TRBD1 (6 bases). The CDR3 has 15 residues. V lost 0 bases and J lost 2, with 10 bases in between. Germline-derived CDR1 and CDR2 are GTSNPN and SVGIG (reference sequence). DNA of the CDR3: TGTGCCTGGAGTGTAGGGGGAAAGACTAATGAAAAACTGTTTTTT. The encoded protein is CAWSVGGKTNEKLFF.

This clone appeared once. The J gene is TRBJ1-1, the V gene TRBV5-1, with D possibly TRBD1 on 5 matching bases. The length of the CDR3 is 16 residues. CDR1 and CDR2 from the germline V gene are SGHRS and YFSETQ. V gave up 2 bases and J gave up 5 bases, with 19 bases separating them. This chain's CDR3 is CASSLPVGGTATEAFF. CDR3 DNA sequence: TGCGCCAGCAGCTTACCCGTCGGAGGGACGGCGACTGAAGCTTTCTTT.

The rearrangement joins TRBV7-9 to TRBJ1-1; D is undetermined. The V end lost 8 bases, the J end lost 4 bases, and 14 bases lay between the germline ends. This CDR3 comprises 13 residues. Germline CDR1 is SEHNR and CDR2 is FQNEAQ (reference sequence). The CDR3 DNA is TGTGCCAGCGTGGAAGGAACCTTCACTGAAGCTTTCTTT. It encodes CASVEGTFTEAFF.

J is TRBJ2-1 and V is TRBV30, with TRBD2 matching over 9 bases. V shed 1 base and J 3 bases; nucleotides not matched to a gene: 7. Germline V gene sequence: CDR1 GTSNPN, CDR2 SVGIG (reference sequence). The CDR3 loop spans 16 amino acids. CDR3 sequence reads: CAWSGGTSSLYNEQFF. The CDR3 bases are TGTGCCTGGAGTGGCGGGACTAGCAGCCTCTACAATGAGCAGTTCTTC.

The V gene is TRBV10-2, the J gene TRBJ2-1, with D possibly being TRBD2 (5 bases). In germline, CDR1 is WSHSY, CDR2 SAAADI. This CDR3 has 11 residues. Between the trimmed V and J ends, which lost 3 bases and 8 bases, there was a span of 5 bases. In DNA, the CDR3 is TGCGCCAGCAGTGAACTAGATGAGCAGTTCTTC. Its translation is CASSELDEQFF.

Here the CDR3 DNA reads TGTGCCAGCACCAGGGCAGGGGGCAACTATGGCTACACCTTC. It codes for CASTRAGGNYGYTF. The chain joins TRBV7-9 to TRBJ1-2; 8 bases align to TRBD1. The junction had 6 bases not matched to a gene; V was cut back by 7 bases and J by 2 bases. The length of the CDR3 is 14 residues. Germline loops: CDR1 SEHNR, CDR2 FQNEAQ (reference sequence).

This chain's CDR3 is CASSLSSGANVLTF. The CDR3 nucleotides are TGTGCCAGCAGTTTATCCTCTGGGGCCAACGTCCTGACTTTC. The chain joins TRBV27 to TRBJ2-6; D remains unclear. Trimming cost V 0 bases and J 0 bases, with 0 bases left between them. CDR1 and CDR2 from the germline V gene are MNHEY and SMNVEV (reference sequence). The CDR3 spans 14 residues.

There are a few counts of this clone. The rearrangement joins TRBV19 to TRBJ1-2; 8 bases are a match to TRBD1. V trimming: 3 bases; J trimming: 4 bases; junction bases outside the gene matches: 10. The CDR3 is 16 residues long. Per germline, CDR1 LNHDA and CDR2 SQIVND (reference sequence). CDR3 amino acids: CASSIDWTGRPYGYTF. The DNA of the CDR3 is TGTGCCAGTAGTATCGATTGGACAGGGAGGCCCTATGGCTACACCTTC.